The entry below describes one T cell receptor (beta chain). Its specificity is not known. CD4+ cell separation produced CD45RA+ naive and CD45RA-negative memory subsets. The germline CDR1 and CDR2 sequences are SGHAT and FQNNGV. CDR3 length equals 15 residues. V was cut by 5 bases and J by 1 base, with 15 bases left in between. The sample comes from a study of shared clonotypes between healthy human individuals. Study-level results: Shared across a few donors were roughly 4.8% of the naive CD4 clonotypes. The genetic and exposure-history diversity represented was limited by few donors.

Some clones are missing from TCRdb's copy, which holds only in-frame ones; the method was immunoSEQ multiplex PCR. Of roughly 1.4 million clones in the sample, approximately 98.5% are singletons; the top ten hold about 0.4%. This sequence joins TRBV11-2 and TRBJ2-7; D uncertain. The specimen sequenced was naive CD4+ T cells sorted from blood. As to subset: CD45RA+ positively selected. The source of this sequence is a man aged 25-45 years in good health. The CDR3 DNA reads as TGTGCCAGCAGCCTCCTTGGGGTTGCATCCTACGAGCAGTACTTC. The encoded protein is CASSLLGVASYEQYF.